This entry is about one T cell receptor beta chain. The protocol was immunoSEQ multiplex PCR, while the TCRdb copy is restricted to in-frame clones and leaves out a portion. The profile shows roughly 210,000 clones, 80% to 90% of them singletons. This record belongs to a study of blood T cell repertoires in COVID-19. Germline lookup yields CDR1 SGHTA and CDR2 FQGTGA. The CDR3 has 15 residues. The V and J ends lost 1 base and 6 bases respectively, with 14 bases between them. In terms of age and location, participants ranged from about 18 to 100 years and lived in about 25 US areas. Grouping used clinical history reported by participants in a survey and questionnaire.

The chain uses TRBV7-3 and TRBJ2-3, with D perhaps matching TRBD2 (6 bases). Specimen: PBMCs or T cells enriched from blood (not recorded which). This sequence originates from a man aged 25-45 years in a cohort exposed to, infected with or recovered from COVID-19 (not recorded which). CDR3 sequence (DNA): TGTGCCAGCAGCTTAAGCGGCGGGGCGGGGGATACGCAGTATTTT. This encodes CASSLSGGAGDTQYF.